Included here is one TCR beta chain sequence, with context. Primed by a sample-barcoded 5' primer and a J-beta primer mix, a second PCR proceeded for 7 to 11 cycles. A single record per CDR3 protein comes from TCRdb applying MiXCR to the 5' RACE reads. The table records roughly 500,000 distinct CDR3 sequences, around 24% of them present only once. The CDR3 covers 16 residues. V lost 5 bases, J lost 4 bases, and 12 bases stayed unmatched. Looked up from germline, CDR1 is SGHTA and CDR2 is FQGNSA. The data originate from a study of blood T cells in healthy people across ages. These same data were also listed under a study on T cells of mothers and their children. That source reports: For the second PCR, the M1S primer put in sample barcodes and 2-4 random nucleotides.

This sequence originates from a boy younger than 18 in good health. Sequences were obtained from blood. This chain joins TRBV7-2 and TRBJ2-7; 9 positions match TRBD1. CDR3 loop: CASSPEGGQGMYEQYF. Written as DNA, the CDR3 is TGTGCCAGCAGCCCAGAGGGGGGACAGGGCATGTACGAGCAGTACTTC.